Included here is one TCR beta chain sequence, with context. Its specificity is not known. This specimen belongs to a study of CXCR3-negative and CXCR3-positive naive CD8 T cells. Study conclusions and caveats: The study found CXCR3 expression partially decreased after cryopreservation and ran most assays on fresh PBMCs.

Germline V gene lookup returns CDR1 SGHVS and CDR2 FNYEAQ. This CDR3 comprises 15 residues. With UMI labels, 5' RACE was used to prepare the TRB cDNA libraries. TCRdb reanalyzed the 5' RACE reads and collapses them to one entry per CDR3 protein, without DNA. The sample has tens of thousands of distinct CDR3 sequences. This clonotype was obtained from a human donor in good health. Some clones in this sample may be carry-over from other donors' samples. The rearrangement joins TRBV7-6 to TRBJ1-1; the D gene TCRdb calls, TRBD1, cannot be checked with no DNA. Material for sequencing was naive CXCR3- CD8+ T cells from blood. Indicated subset: CD45RO-CCR7+CD27+CD95- naive CD8+ T cells lacking CXCR3 (TNR3-). CDR3 residues: CASSLKGGWGTEAFF.